The rows below give T cell receptor beta chains drawn from one sample of a study of PD-1 blockade in classical Hodgkin lymphoma. Clones were read by immunoSEQ multiplex PCR, and TCRdb kept only the in-frame ones, dropping some. The sample includes just over 50,000 clones, roughly 73% of them seen just once. Here the sequenced sample was peripheral blood mononuclear cells (PBMCs), taken before the second cycle of nivolumab. These receptors all stem from a human donor with classical Hodgkin lymphoma. Each CDR3 is given with its conserved first and last residue. Expanded clones get a size class; other rows say once, few or many, or leave the size out.

v_call,j_call,clone_size,cdr3_aa
TRBV6-5,TRBJ1-1,-,CASRATGNTEAFF
TRBV6-1,TRBJ2-7,few,CAIRQGHEQYF
TRBV27,TRBJ2-7,-,CASSRKGDASYEQYF
TRBV10-3,TRBJ1-4,-,CAISEGGVATNEKLFF
TRBV2,TRBJ1-4,-,CASRALNEKLFF
TRBV5-5,TRBJ2-5,-,CASSPRTGGETQYF
TRBV7-6,TRBJ2-7,-,CASSLVRGPQYEQYF
TRBV9,TRBJ1-6,few,CASSVEAGVSYNSPLHF
TRBV28,TRBJ2-1,many,CASSFGPPKGVLYNEQFF
TRBV6-1,TRBJ2-7,-,CASRLTGTGFYEQYF
TRBV6-6,TRBJ2-3,-,CASSGQWGTDTQYF
TRBV9,TRBJ2-5,-,CASSVAGGEETQYF
TRBV30,TRBJ2-6,-,CAWSLGARGSSGANVLTF
TRBV7-2,TRBJ1-1,-,CASSLGSRGSEAFF
TRBV7-2,TRBJ2-7,few,CASTSGTSGSYEQYF
TRBV11-2,TRBJ2-7,-,CASSSRTSGRGSFEQYF
TRBV28,TRBJ2-3,-,CASSQRGPTDTQYF
TRBV21-1,TRBJ2-7,-,CASLGTECGTYEQYF
TRBV9,TRBJ2-1,-,CASSPLSTGGAYNEQFF
TRBV18,TRBJ2-3,-,CASSLLPGLSTDTQYF
TRBV19,TRBJ1-5,few,CASSIDPGGASNQPQHF
TRBV28,TRBJ1-5,-,CASESLGTGGQPQHF
TRBV5-6,TRBJ1-5,once,CASSLFLRDNQPQHF
TRBV5-1,TRBJ1-1,-,CASSGTQGGRAEAFF
TRBV19,TRBJ1-3,-,CASTLAGGAGNTIYF
TRBV27,TRBJ2-1,-,CASSSTPGTVSYNEQFF
TRBV30,TRBJ1-5,few,CAWSVQGGLQQPQHF